The 29 T cell receptor beta chains given below trace back to one sample, sequenced in a study of CD8 T cells in Susac syndrome. When the RNA was reverse transcribed, random hexamers were used with an input of about 0.5 to 1 ug. Each CDR3 protein gets one entry after TCRdb re-called the immunoSEQ multiplex PCR reads with MiXCR. Of 250,000 or so distinct CDR3 sequences listed, 93% are singletons. Specimen: CD4+ T cells from PBMCs. These receptors all stem from a human donor with multiple sclerosis.

The chain recombines TRBV19 with TRBJ2-7; D gene ambiguous. V was trimmed by 7 bases and J by 1 base, leaving 5 bases between them. Germline lookup yields CDR1 LNHDA and CDR2 SQIVND (reference sequence). CDR3 length: 11 residues. The CDR3: CASKGSYEQYF. In DNA, the CDR3 is TGTGCCAGTAAAGGGTCCTACGAGCAGTACTTC.

The rearrangement uses TRBV30 and TRBJ1-5; D is uncertain. The CDR3 has 12 residues. V lost 4 bases and J lost 5, with 9 bases in between. Looked up from germline, CDR1 is GTSNPN and CDR2 is SVGIG (reference sequence). The CDR3 loop is CAWTLGDQPQHF. The CDR3 nucleotides read TGTGCCTGGACTCTCGGGGATCAGCCCCAGCATTTT.

The chain uses TRBV3-1 and TRBJ2-5; 8 bases match TRBD1. V gave up 2 bases and J gave up 4 bases; unmatched junction bases: 3. Germline loops: CDR1 LGHDT, CDR2 YNNKEL (reference sequence). The CDR3 is 14 amino acids. CDR3 nucleotides: TGTGCCAGCAGCCAAACAGGGGGAAGAGAGACCCAGTACTTC. Its protein product is CASSQTGGRETQYF.

V gene TRBV10-3 combines with J gene TRBJ2-3, with D uncertain. The V end lost 6 bases, the J end lost 0 bases, and 10 bases lay between the germline ends. The germline V gene has CDR1 ENHRY and CDR2 SYGVKD. This CDR3 has 14 amino acids. CDR3 sequence (DNA): TGTGCCATCAGGGAGCGATCTAGCACAGATACGCAGTATTTT. This gives the protein CAIRERSSTDTQYF.

The chain recombines TRBV6-4 with TRBJ1-1; TRBD1 is a possible D gene (5 bases). V lost 0 bases and J lost 0, with 23 bases in between. The CDR3 spans 20 residues. Germline lookup yields CDR1 MRHNA and CDR2 SNTAGT. The CDR3 sequence: CASSDSNGGPSTRLNTEAFF. The CDR3 DNA follows: TGTGCCAGCAGTGACTCGAATGGGGGACCCTCTACGCGATTGAACACTGAAGCTTTCTTT.

This chain connects TRBV30 to TRBJ1-4; a weak D match, TRBD1 (6 bases). CDR3 length: 12 residues. The germline V and J ends were trimmed by 8 bases and 7 bases, with 14 bases remaining between them. Germline CDR1 and CDR2: GTSNPN and SVGIG (reference sequence). CDR3 protein: CAREGGSEKLFF. The CDR3 region has the DNA TGTGCCCGGGAGGGGGGCAGTGAAAAACTGTTTTTT.

The V and J genes are TRBV6-6 and TRBJ2-7; D call uncertain. Germline V CDR1 and CDR2: MNHNY, SVGAGI (reference sequence). Trimming shortened V by 2 bases and J by 5 bases, and 13 bases separated the two germline ends. The CDR3 totals 14 residues. The CDR3 loop is CASSYSEYGNEQYF. CDR3 coding DNA: TGTGCCAGCAGTTACAGCGAGTATGGCAACGAGCAGTACTTC.

This clonotype was picked up a small number of times. The junction does not match germline at one end; this may be a read error. The CDR3 region has the DNA TGTGCCAGCAGCTTAGGGGGCGGACAAGAGACCCAGTACTTC. Its translation is CASSLGGGQETQYF. J is TRBJ2-5 and V is TRBV5-1; the match to TRBD1 covers 7 bases. Germline V gene sequence: CDR1 SGHRS, CDR2 YFSETQ. This CDR3 spans 14 amino acids.

J is TRBJ2-1 and V is TRBV20-1; tentatively, D is TRBD2 (6 bases). The CDR3 has 14 amino acids. V was trimmed by 3 bases and J by 8 bases, leaving 17 bases between them. CDR1 and CDR2 from the germline V gene are DFQATT and SNEGSKA (reference sequence). CDR3 DNA: TGCAGTGCTAGGGGGGACTCCAACCGGGATGAGCAGTTCTTC. As protein: CSARGDSNRDEQFF.

V and J are TRBV7-9 and TRBJ2-1; TRBD1 aligns across 7 bases. CDR1 SEHNR and CDR2 FQNEAQ come from the germline V gene (reference sequence). The CDR3 consists of 13 residues. V lost 7 bases to trimming and J lost 4 bases; unmatched junction nucleotides: 4. The CDR3 region has the DNA TGTGCCAGCAAGACAGGGCCATACAATGAGCAGTTCTTC. Translation gives CASKTGPYNEQFF.

The chain employs TRBV10-3 and TRBJ1-2; D is ambiguous. Germline-derived CDR1 and CDR2 are ENHRY and SYGVKD. V lost 5 bases and J lost 8, with 21 bases in between. The CDR3 extends over 15 amino acids. The CDR3, as DNA: TGTGCCATCAGTACGACGACAAACAGTAGATCCGGCTACACCTTC. It codes for CAISTTTNSRSGYTF.

The chain combines TRBV4-2 with TRBJ2-7; no reliable D call. V gave up 1 base and J gave up 6 bases, with 13 bases separating them. The CDR3 extends over 14 amino acids. Germline loops: CDR1 LGHNA, CDR2 YNFKEQ. Here the CDR3 DNA reads TGTGCCAGCAGCCAAGTTGCAGTGCCGCGCGAGCAGTACTTC. Its translation: CASSQVAVPREQYF.

This clonotype was recorded once. This chain uses TRBV20-1 with TRBJ2-1; TRBD2 might be the D (6 bases). This CDR3 comprises 12 residues. V was pared by 3 bases and J by 8 bases, with 11 bases between. Germline lookup yields CDR1 DFQATT and CDR2 SNEGSKA (reference sequence). CDR3 DNA sequence: TGCAGTGCTAGGGGGACTTTCGATGAGCAGTTCTTC. This codes for CSARGTFDEQFF.

The genes are TRBV11-2 and TRBJ2-3, with 11 bases matching TRBD2. Germline trimming cut 0 bases from V and 8 bases from J; bases unmatched to any gene: 7. The CDR3 loop spans 16 amino acids. The germline gives CDR1 SGHAT, CDR2 FQNNGV. For the CDR3, the DNA is TGTGCCAGCAGCTTAGATCTAGCGGGGGGCCCCGGTACGCAGTATTTT. Amino acid sequence: CASSLDLAGGPGTQYF.

The chain couples TRBV7-9 to TRBJ1-4, with D perhaps TRBD1 (6 bases). Trimming removed 5 bases at V and 3 bases at J, with 13 bases between. Germline values: CDR1 SEHNR, CDR2 FQNEAQ (reference sequence). CDR3 length: 15 residues. CDR3 in DNA: TGTGCCAGCAGCGCACGGACAGCCCCTAATGAAAAACTGTTTTTT. It is translated as CASSARTAPNEKLFF.

The rearrangement joins TRBV2 to TRBJ1-1; the D is unclear. The CDR3 loop spans 15 amino acids. Trimming took off 6 bases at V and 1 base at J, with 15 bases between the two ends. CDR1 and CDR2 (germline): SNHLY, FYNNEI. For the CDR3, the DNA is TGTGCCAGCAGCGGGAGGACGGGGTCGAACACTGAAGCTTTCTTT. Protein: CASSGRTGSNTEAFF. The full variable domain, with the rest looked up from reference TRBV2 and TRBJ1-1, is EPEVTQTPSHQVTQMGQEVILRCVPISNHLYFYWYRQILGQKVEFLVSFYNNEISEKSEIFDDQFSVERPDGSNFTLKIRSTKLEDSAMYFCASSGRTGSNTEAFFGQGTRLTVV.

V is TRBV3-1 and J is TRBJ2-4; 12 bases agree with TRBD2. The CDR3 runs 15 residues. Germline trimming cut 1 base from V and 14 bases from J; bases unmatched to any gene: 9. Germline V lookup: CDR1 LGHDT, CDR2 YNNKEL (reference sequence). This chain's CDR3 is CASSQGRLAGVRKYF. As DNA, the CDR3 is TGTGCCAGCAGCCAAGGGCGACTAGCGGGAGTTAGGAAGTACTTC.

The chain couples TRBV7-9 to TRBJ2-1, with TRBD2 matching 7 bases. Germline CDR1 and CDR2: SEHNR and FQNEAQ (reference sequence). V gave up 4 bases and J gave up 7 bases; unmatched junction bases: 7. The CDR3 is 14 amino acids. CDR3 nucleotides: TGTGCCAGCAGCTCCCGGACTAGTTTGAATGAGCAGTTCTTC. As protein: CASSSRTSLNEQFF. Complete variable domain (other parts from reference TRBV7-9 and TRBJ2-1): DTGVSQNPRHKITKRGQNVTFRCDPISEHNRLYWYRQTLGQGPEFLTYFQNEAQLEKSRLLSDRFSAERPKGSFSTLEIQRTEQGDSAMYLCASSSRTSLNEQFFGPGTRLTVL.

The rearrangement uses TRBV14 and TRBJ2-7; D is possibly TRBD1 or TRBD2 (5 bases each). Trimming removed 1 base from V and 4 bases from J, with 11 bases in between. In germline, CDR1 is SGHDN, CDR2 FVKESK. This CDR3 has 14 amino acids. In DNA, the CDR3 is TGTGCCAGCAGCCAAGGGGGCTCGGGGTACGAGCAGTACTTC. The encoded protein is CASSQGGSGYEQYF.

This clonotype has just one count. The genes are TRBV19 and TRBJ2-1, with 8 bases that match TRBD2. Trimming cost V 4 bases and J 8 bases; bases outside gene matches: 13. CDR1 is LNHDA and CDR2 is SQIVND in the germline V gene (reference sequence). The CDR3 is 16 amino acids. The CDR3 coding sequence is TGTGCCAGTAGTACCCAAGGACTAGCAACGGTCGATGAGCAGTTCTTC. Its protein is CASSTQGLATVDEQFF.

This clonotype was detected once. The chain carries TRBV2 and TRBJ2-2, with TRBD2 matching 12 bases. The ends lost 5 bases at V and 6 bases at J; junction bases unmatched: 4. Germline CDR1 SNHLY, CDR2 FYNNEI. This CDR3 contains 15 residues. The CDR3 sequence is CASSLTSGGSGELFF. The CDR3 DNA reads TGTGCCAGCAGTTTGACTAGCGGGGGCTCCGGGGAGCTGTTTTTT.

The chain uses TRBV15 and TRBJ2-6; TRBD2 is a possible D gene (5 bases). There are 15 residues in the CDR3. V was clipped by 4 bases and J by 1 base, with 8 bases between them. CDR1 and CDR2 (germline): LNHNV, YYDKDF (reference sequence). CDR3 loop: CATSTRGSGANVLTF. The CDR3 bases are TGTGCCACCAGCACCCGGGGTTCTGGGGCCAACGTCCTGACTTTC.

The rearrangement joins TRBV12-3 or TRBV12-4 to TRBJ1-6; weak D call: TRBD1 (6 bases). V lost 8 bases, J lost 5 bases, and 19 bases lay in between. CDR3 length equals 16 residues. This CDR3 reads CASPKGRGAHNSPLHF. In DNA, the CDR3 is TGTGCCAGCCCTAAGGGCAGGGGCGCCCATAATTCACCCCTCCACTTT.

Details on this clonotype: At one boundary the junction diverges from the germline segment, which might be a read error. The chain recombines TRBV29-1 with TRBJ2-7; D is perhaps TRBD1 (6 bases). CDR1 and CDR2 from the germline V gene are SQVTM and ANQGSEA. This CDR3 is 15 amino acids long. The CDR3 sequence is CNVGGRSRGLYEQYF. As DNA, the CDR3 is TGCAACGTTGGGGGAAGGTCCAGGGGCCTCTACGAGCAGTACTTC.

This rearrangement joins TRBV28 to TRBJ2-3; maybe TRBD2 (5 bases). V lost 10 bases to trimming and J lost 5 bases, with 19 bases between them. The CDR3 spans 14 residues. Per the germline V gene, CDR1 is MDHEN and CDR2 is SYDVKM. The CDR3 region has the DNA TGTGCCACCCAGACCAGCTTCGGAGGAGATACGCAGTATTTT. This gives the protein CATQTSFGGDTQYF.

V and J are TRBV30 and TRBJ2-5; D gene unclear. Germline values: CDR1 GTSNPN, CDR2 SVGIG (reference sequence). This CDR3 has 14 amino acids. Trimming shortened V by 3 bases and J by 0 bases, and 11 bases separated the two germline ends. This CDR3 reads CAWRVSAYQETQYF. The DNA of the CDR3 is TGTGCCTGGAGAGTTTCCGCGTACCAAGAGACCCAGTACTTC.

Here the CDR3 reads CSGSAGGTSSDTQYF. In DNA form, the CDR3 reads TGCAGCGGCTCAGCGGGGGGAACCTCCTCCGATACGCAGTATTTT. The chain is built from TRBV29-1 and TRBJ2-3, with 9 nucleotides matching TRBD2. The V gene's germline CDR1 is SQVTM and CDR2 ANQGSEA. The CDR3 length is 15 residues. J lost 6 bases, V lost 7 bases, and 14 bases had no gene match.

This chain joins TRBV29-1 and TRBJ2-5; TRBD1 agrees at 10 bases. Trimming removed 7 bases from V and 9 bases from J; junction bases left unmatched: 14. Germline assignment: CDR1 SQVTM and CDR2 ANQGSEA. The CDR3 spans 14 residues. The CDR3 bases are TGCAGCGCTGAGGTTGGCGGACAGGGGGGGTCCCAGTACTTC. Residues: CSAEVGGQGGSQYF.

The rearrangement joins TRBV20-1 to TRBJ1-1; 7 bases are shared with TRBD1. Per germline, CDR1 DFQATT and CDR2 SNEGSKA (reference sequence). CDR3 size: 14 residues. J lost 1 base, V lost 2 bases, and 4 bases had no gene match. The CDR3 DNA is TGCAGTGCTAGACTACGGACAGGGAACACTGAAGCTTTCTTT. Translating gives CSARLRTGNTEAFF.